What follows describes a single T cell receptor (beta chain). Its specificity is unknown. This record belongs to a study of shared clonotypes between healthy human individuals. Study outcomes and limitations: Naive subsets tended to show greater estimated richness than memory subsets.

Repertoires were generated with immunoSEQ multiplex PCR, while TCRdb's copy carries only in-frame clones and drops some. The table lists some 1,100,000 clones, around three quarters of them singletons. CDR3 length: 15 amino acids. Germline V gene lookup returns CDR1 SGHDT and CDR2 YYEEEE. Trimming at V came to 2 bases and at J to 2 bases, leaving 7 bases not matched to a gene. Source material: memory CD4+ T cells from PBMCs. Subset indicated: CD45RA-negative fraction. The rearrangement links TRBV5-6 to TRBJ2-7; 7 bases map to TRBD2. The sequence derives from a man between 18 and 35 years old in good health. Some clones in this sample may be carry-over from other donors' samples. The CDR3 bases are TGTGCCAGCAGCTTTACGGGGGGAGGTCCCTACGAGCAGTACTTC. As protein: CASSFTGGGPYEQYF.